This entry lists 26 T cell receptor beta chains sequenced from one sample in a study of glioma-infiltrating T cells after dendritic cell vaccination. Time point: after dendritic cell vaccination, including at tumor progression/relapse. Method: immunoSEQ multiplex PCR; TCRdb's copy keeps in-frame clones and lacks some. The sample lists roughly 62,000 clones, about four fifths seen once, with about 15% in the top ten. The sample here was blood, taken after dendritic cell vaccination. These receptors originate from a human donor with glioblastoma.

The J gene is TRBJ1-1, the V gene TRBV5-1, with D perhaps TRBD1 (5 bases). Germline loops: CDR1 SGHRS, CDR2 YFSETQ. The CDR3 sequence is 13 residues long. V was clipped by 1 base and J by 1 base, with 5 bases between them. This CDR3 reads CASSLTGNTEAFF. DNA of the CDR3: TGCGCCAGCAGCTTGACAGGGAACACTGAAGCTTTCTTT. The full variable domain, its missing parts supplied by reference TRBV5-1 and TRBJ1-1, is KAGVTQTPRYLIKTRGQQVTLSCSPISGHRSVSWYQQTPGQGLQFLFEYFSETQRNKGNFPGRFSGRQFSNSRSEMNVSTLELGDSALYLCASSLTGNTEAFFGQGTRLTVV.

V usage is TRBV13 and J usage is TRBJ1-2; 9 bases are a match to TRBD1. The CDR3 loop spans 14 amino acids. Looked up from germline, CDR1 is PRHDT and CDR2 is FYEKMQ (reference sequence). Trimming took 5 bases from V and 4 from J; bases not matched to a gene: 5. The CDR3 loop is CASSRTGGGYGYTF. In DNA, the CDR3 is TGTGCCAGCAGCCGTACAGGGGGCGGCTATGGCTACACCTTC.

The CDR3 is CASRTQGPTNEKLFF. CDR3 sequence (DNA): TGTGCCAGCAGGACTCAGGGCCCGACTAATGAAAAACTGTTTTTT. The V call is TRBV27, the J call TRBJ1-4; D perhaps matches TRBD1 (5 bases). The CDR3 sequence is 15 residues long. The V gene lost 6 bases and the J gene lost 2 bases, with 13 bases spanning the gap. Germline V gene data show CDR1 as MNHEY and CDR2 as SMNVEV (reference sequence). The complete variable domain, with remaining parts taken from reference TRBV27 and TRBJ1-4, reads EAQVTQNPRYLITVTGKKLTVTCSQNMNHEYMSWYRQDPGLGLRQIYYSMNVEVTDKGDVPEGYKVSRKEKRNFPLILESPSPNQTSLYFCASRTQGPTNEKLFFGSGTQLSVL.

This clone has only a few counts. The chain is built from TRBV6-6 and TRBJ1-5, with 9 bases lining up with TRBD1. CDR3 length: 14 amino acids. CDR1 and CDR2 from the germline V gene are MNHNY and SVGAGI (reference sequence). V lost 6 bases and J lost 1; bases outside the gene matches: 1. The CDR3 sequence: CASRDRGSNQPQHF. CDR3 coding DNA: TGTGCCAGCAGGGACAGGGGCAGCAATCAGCCCCAGCATTTT.

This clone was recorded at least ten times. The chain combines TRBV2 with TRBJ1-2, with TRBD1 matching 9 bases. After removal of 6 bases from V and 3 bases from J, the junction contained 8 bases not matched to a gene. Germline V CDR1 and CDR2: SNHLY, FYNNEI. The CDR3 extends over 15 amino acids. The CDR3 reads CASRGDRVTDYGYTF. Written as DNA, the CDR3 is TGTGCCAGCAGAGGGGACAGGGTAACAGACTATGGCTACACCTTC. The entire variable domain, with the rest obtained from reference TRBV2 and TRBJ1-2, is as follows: EPEVTQTPSHQVTQMGQEVILRCVPISNHLYFYWYRQILGQKVEFLVSFYNNEISEKSEIFDDQFSVERPDGSNFTLKIRSTKLEDSAMYFCASRGDRVTDYGYTFGSGTRLTVV.

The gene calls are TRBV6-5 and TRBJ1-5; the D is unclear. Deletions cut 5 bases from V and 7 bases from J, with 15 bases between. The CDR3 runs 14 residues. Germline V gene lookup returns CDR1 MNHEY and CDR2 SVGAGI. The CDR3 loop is CASSTKGGSQPQHF. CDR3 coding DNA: TGTGCCAGCAGTACAAAAGGAGGAAGCCAGCCCCAGCATTTT.

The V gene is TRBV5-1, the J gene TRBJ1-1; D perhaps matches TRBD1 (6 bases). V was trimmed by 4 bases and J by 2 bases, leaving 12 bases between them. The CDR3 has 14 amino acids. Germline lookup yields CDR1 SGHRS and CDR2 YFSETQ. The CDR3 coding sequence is TGCGCCAGCAGCGCGGTGGACAGTAACACTGAAGCTTTCTTT. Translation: CASSAVDSNTEAFF.

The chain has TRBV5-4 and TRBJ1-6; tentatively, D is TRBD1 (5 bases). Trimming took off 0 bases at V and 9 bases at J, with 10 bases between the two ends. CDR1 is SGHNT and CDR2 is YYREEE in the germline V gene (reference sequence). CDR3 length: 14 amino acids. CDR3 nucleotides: TGTGCCAGCAGCTTGGATCTGGGGGGTTCACCCCTCCACTTT. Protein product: CASSLDLGGSPLHF. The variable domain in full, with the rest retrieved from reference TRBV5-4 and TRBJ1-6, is ETGVTQSPTHLIKTRGQQVTLRCSSQSGHNTVSWYQQALGQGPQFIFQYYREEENGRGNFPPRFSGLQFPNYSSELNVNALELDDSALYLCASSLDLGGSPLHFGNGTRLTVT.

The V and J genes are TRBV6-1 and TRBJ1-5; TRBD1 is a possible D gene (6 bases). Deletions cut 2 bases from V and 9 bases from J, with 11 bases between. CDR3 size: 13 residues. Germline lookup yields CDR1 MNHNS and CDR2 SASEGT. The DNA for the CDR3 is TGTGCCAGCAGTGAACTGCAGGGGAGGCCCCAGCATTTT. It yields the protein CASSELQGRPQHF.

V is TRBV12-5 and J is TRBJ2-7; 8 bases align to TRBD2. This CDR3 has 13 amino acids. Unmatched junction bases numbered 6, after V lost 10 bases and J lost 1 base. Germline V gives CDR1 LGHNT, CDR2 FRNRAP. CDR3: CAILLAGSYEQYF. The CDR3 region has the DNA TGTGCTATTCTCTTAGCGGGATCCTACGAGCAGTACTTC.

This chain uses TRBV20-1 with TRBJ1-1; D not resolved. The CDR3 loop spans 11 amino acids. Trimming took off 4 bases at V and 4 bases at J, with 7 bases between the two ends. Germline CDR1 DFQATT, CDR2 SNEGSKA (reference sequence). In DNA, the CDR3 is TGCAGTGCTACCCGGGTCACTGAAGCTTTCTTT. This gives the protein CSATRVTEAFF.

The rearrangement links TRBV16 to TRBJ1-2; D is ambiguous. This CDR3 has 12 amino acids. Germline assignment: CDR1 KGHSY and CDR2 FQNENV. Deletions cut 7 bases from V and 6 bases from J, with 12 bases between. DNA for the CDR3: TGTGCCAGCACCGAGGGAGGGAATGGCTACACCTTC. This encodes CASTEGGNGYTF.

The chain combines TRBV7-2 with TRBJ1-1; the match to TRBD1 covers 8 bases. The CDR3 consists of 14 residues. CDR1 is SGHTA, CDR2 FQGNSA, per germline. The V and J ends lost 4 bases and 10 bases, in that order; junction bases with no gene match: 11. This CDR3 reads CASSSQTGVDGAFF. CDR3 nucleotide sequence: TGTGCCAGCAGCTCGCAGACAGGGGTGGACGGAGCTTTCTTT. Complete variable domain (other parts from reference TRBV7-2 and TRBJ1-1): GAGVSQSPSNKVTEKGKDVELRCDPISGHTALYWYRQSLGQGLEFLIYFQGNSAPDKSGLPSDRFSAERTGGSVSTLTIQRTQQEDSAVYLCASSSQTGVDGAFFGQGTRLTVV.

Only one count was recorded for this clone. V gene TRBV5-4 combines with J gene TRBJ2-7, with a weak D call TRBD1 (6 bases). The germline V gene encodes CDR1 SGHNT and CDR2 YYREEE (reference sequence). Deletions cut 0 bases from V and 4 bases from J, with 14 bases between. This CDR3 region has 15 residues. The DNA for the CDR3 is TGTGCCAGCAGCTTGGGGACAGAAGGGGCGTACGAGCAGTACTTC. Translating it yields CASSLGTEGAYEQYF.

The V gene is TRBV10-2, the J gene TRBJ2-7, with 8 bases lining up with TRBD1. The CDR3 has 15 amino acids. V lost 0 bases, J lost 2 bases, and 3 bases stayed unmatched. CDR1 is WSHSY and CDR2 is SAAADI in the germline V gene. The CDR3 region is CASSESGTGPYEQYF. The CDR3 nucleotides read TGCGCCAGCAGTGAGTCAGGGACAGGTCCCTACGAGCAGTACTTC.

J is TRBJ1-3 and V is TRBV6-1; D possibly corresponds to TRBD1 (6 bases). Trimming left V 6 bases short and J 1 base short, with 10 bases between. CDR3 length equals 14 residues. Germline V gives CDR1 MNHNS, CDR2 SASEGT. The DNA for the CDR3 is TGTGCCAGCAGGACAGGTGATTCTGGAAACACCATATATTTT. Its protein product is CASRTGDSGNTIYF.

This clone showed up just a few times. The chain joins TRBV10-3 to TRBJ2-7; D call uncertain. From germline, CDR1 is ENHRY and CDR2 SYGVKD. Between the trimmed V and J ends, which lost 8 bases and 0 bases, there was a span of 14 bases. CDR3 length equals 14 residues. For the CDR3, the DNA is TGTGCCATCGGTGGGCTCGATGGCTCCTACGAGCAGTACTTC. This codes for CAIGGLDGSYEQYF.

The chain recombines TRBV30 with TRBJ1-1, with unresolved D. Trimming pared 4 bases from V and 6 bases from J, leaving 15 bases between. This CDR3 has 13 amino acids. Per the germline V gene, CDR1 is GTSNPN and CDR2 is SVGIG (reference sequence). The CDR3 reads CAWTRLRVAEAFF. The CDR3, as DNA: TGTGCCTGGACCCGGCTGAGGGTCGCTGAAGCTTTCTTT. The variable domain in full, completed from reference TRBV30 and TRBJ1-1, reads SQTIHQWPATLVQPVGSPLSLECTVEGTSNPNLYWYRQAAGRGLQLLFYSVGIGQISSEVPQNLSASRPQDRQFILSSKKLLLSDSGFYLCAWTRLRVAEAFFGQGTRLTVV.

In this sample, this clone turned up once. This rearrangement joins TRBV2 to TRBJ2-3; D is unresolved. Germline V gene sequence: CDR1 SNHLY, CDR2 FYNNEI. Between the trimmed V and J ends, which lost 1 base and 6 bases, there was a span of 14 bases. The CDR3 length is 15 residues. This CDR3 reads CASSEDSLGPDTQYF. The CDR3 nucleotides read TGTGCCAGCAGTGAAGACTCTCTAGGCCCGGATACGCAGTATTTT.

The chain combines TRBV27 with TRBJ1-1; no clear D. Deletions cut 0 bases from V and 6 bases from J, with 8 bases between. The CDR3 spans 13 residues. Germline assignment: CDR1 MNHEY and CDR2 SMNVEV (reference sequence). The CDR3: CASSLSPGSEAFF. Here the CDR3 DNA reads TGTGCCAGCAGTTTATCCCCCGGGTCTGAAGCTTTCTTT.

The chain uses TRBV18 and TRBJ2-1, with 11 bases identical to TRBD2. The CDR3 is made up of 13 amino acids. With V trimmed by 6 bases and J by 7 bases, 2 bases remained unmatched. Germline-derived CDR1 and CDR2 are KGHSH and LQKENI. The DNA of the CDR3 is TGTGCCAGCTCCGCTAGCGGGGGGAATGAGCAGTTCTTC. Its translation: CASSASGGNEQFF.

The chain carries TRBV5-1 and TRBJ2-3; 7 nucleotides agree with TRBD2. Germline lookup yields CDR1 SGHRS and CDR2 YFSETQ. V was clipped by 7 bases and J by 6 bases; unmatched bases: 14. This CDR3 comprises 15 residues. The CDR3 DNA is TGCGCCAGCTCACAGACTAGCACACCTGGGGATACGCAGTATTTT. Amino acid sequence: CASSQTSTPGDTQYF.

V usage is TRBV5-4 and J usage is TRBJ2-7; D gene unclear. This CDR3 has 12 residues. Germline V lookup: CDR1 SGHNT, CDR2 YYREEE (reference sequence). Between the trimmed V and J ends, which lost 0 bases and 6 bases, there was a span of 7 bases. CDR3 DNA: TGTGCCAGCAGCTTGGACAGATTCGAGCAGTACTTC. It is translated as CASSLDRFEQYF.

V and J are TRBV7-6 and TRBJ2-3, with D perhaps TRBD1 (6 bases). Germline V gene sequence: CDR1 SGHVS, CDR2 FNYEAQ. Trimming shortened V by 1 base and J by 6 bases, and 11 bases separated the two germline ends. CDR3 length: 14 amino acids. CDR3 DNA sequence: TGTGCCAGCAGCTTAGGGGCCCAGGGGGATACGCAGTATTTT. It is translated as CASSLGAQGDTQYF. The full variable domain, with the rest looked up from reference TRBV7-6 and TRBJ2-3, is GAGVSQSPRYKVTKRGQDVALRCDPISGHVSLYWYRQALGQGPEFLTYFNYEAQQDKSGLPNDRFSAERPEGSISTLTIQRTEQRDSAMYRCASSLGAQGDTQYFGPGTRLTVL.

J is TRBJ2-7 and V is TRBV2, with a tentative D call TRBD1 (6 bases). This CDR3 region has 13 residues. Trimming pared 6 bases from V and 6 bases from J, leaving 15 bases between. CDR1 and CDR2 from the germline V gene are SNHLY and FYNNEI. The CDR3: CASRGDKASEQYF. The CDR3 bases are TGTGCCAGCAGGGGGGACAAGGCCTCCGAGCAGTACTTC.

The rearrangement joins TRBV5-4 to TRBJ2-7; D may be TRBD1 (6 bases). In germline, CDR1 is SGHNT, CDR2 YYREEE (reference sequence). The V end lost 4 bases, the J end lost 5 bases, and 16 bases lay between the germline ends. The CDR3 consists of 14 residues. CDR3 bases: TGTGCCAGCAGCGGTAGCAGGGGTGTTAACGAGCAGTACTTC. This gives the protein CASSGSRGVNEQYF.